The 18 T cell receptor beta chains listed next were all sequenced from one sample in a study of response to subunit inactivated influenza vaccine. TCRdb reanalysed the RT-PCR reads using MiXCR and keeps one entry per CDR3 protein. The sample includes about 570,000 distinct CDR3 sequences, approximately 10% of them seen just once. These records were also assigned to another study, of T cells expressing NK-cell markers. That report notes: With UMIs, 5'RACE template switching was used to make TCR beta cDNA.

Sequencing was performed on PBMCs from blood, taken on the day of vaccination. These TCRs come from a man aged 45-60 years who received an inactivated influenza vaccine.

This clonotype was seen ten or more times. The J gene is TRBJ2-1, the V gene TRBV18; 10 nucleotides match TRBD1. J lost 8 bases, V lost 2 bases, and 6 bases had no gene match. Looked up from germline, CDR1 is KGHSH and CDR2 is LQKENI. CDR3 size: 15 residues. This CDR3 is CASSPGQGEAYEQFF. The CDR3 DNA reads TGTGCCAGCTCACCAGGACAGGGGGAGGCATATGAGCAGTTCTTC. Drawing the rest from reference TRBV18 and TRBJ2-1, the complete variable domain is NAGVMQNPRHLVRRRGQEARLRCSPMKGHSHVYWYRQLPEEGLKFMVYLQKENIIDESGMPKERFSAEFPKEGPSILRIQQVVRGDSAAYFCASSPGQGEAYEQFFGPGTRLTVL.

A few counts support this clonotype. The chain uses TRBV7-2 and TRBJ2-1; 10 nucleotides agree with TRBD1. CDR3 length: 16 amino acids. J was trimmed by 10 bases and V by 4 bases; bases with no gene match: 13. Germline V lookup: CDR1 SGHTA, CDR2 FQGNSA. The CDR3 is CASSSPRGQGTREQFF. CDR3 DNA sequence: TGTGCCAGCAGCTCACCTAGGGGACAGGGGACCCGCGAGCAGTTCTTC.

This clonotype has a handful of counts. V gene TRBV7-3 combines with J gene TRBJ2-3, with 14 bases identical to TRBD2. Germline trimming cut 3 bases from V and 8 bases from J; bases unmatched to any gene: 4. This CDR3 is built from 15 residues. Germline V gene lookup returns CDR1 SGHTA and CDR2 FQGTGA. CDR3 region: CASSLGLAGDGTQYF. Written as DNA, the CDR3 is TGTGCCAGCAGCTTGGGACTAGCGGGAGATGGTACGCAGTATTTT. The variable domain in full, completed from reference TRBV7-3 and TRBJ2-3, reads GAGVSQTPSNKVTEKGKYVELRCDPISGHTALYWYRQSLGQGPEFLIYFQGTGAADDSGLPNDRFFAVRPEGSVSTLKIQRTERGDSAVYLCASSLGLAGDGTQYFGPGTRLTVL.

The sample holds a few counts of this clonotype. The V and J genes are TRBV4-1 and TRBJ2-3; D possibly matches TRBD1 or TRBD2 (5 bases each). V was trimmed by 1 base and J by 0 bases, leaving 11 bases between them. CDR1 MGHRA and CDR2 YSYEKL come from the germline V gene. CDR3 length: 16 residues. The CDR3 DNA follows: TGCGCCAGCAGCCAAGTTTGGGGACCTAGCACAGATACGCAGTATTTT. Translation: CASSQVWGPSTDTQYF.

The chain uses TRBV7-9 and TRBJ2-1, with 12 nucleotides matching TRBD1. Trimming at V came to 6 bases and at J to 9 bases, leaving 9 bases not matched to a gene. Germline CDR1 and CDR2: SEHNR and FQNEAQ (reference sequence). There are 15 residues in the CDR3. CDR3 bases: TGTGCCAGCAGATCCGGGACAGGGGGCTTTGGTGAGCAGTTCTTC. Residues: CASRSGTGGFGEQFF.

This clonotype was picked up many times. The chain uses TRBV6-1 and TRBJ1-1; no clear D. Germline loops: CDR1 MNHNS, CDR2 SASEGT. The CDR3 length is 13 residues. The V end lost 6 bases, the J end lost 0 bases, and 8 bases lay between the germline ends. In nucleotides, the CDR3 is TGTGCCAGCAGGACGGGCATGAACACTGAAGCTTTCTTT. Translation: CASRTGMNTEAFF.

This chain joins TRBV29-1 and TRBJ2-1, with D maybe TRBD2 (5 bases). In germline, CDR1 is SQVTM, CDR2 ANQGSEA. This CDR3 has 15 residues. V lost 4 bases, J lost 2 bases, and 15 bases lay in between. CDR3 DNA: TGCAGCGTTGCTGCGTCGGGGAGTGCCTACAATGAGCAGTTCTTC. Protein product: CSVAASGSAYNEQFF.

CDR3 coding DNA: TGTGCCAGCAGCCGCCCGGGGCAGAAGACCCAGTACTTC. Protein: CASSRPGQKTQYF. The J gene is TRBJ2-5, the V gene TRBV14; TRBD1 or TRBD2 may be the D gene (5 bases each). CDR3 length equals 13 residues. Germline-derived CDR1 and CDR2 are SGHDN and FVKESK. Trimming left V 4 bases short and J 6 bases short, with 12 bases between. Looking up the rest from reference TRBV14 and TRBJ2-5 gives the full variable domain: EAGVTQFPSHSVIEKGQTVTLRCDPISGHDNLYWYRRVMGKEIKFLLHFVKESKQDESGMPNNRFLAERTGGTYSTLKVQPAELEDSGVYFCASSRPGQKTQYFGPGTRLLVL.

This clonotype was observed a handful of times. The genes are TRBV3-1 and TRBJ1-5, with D possibly matching TRBD1 (5 bases). The CDR3 extends over 12 amino acids. CDR1 is LGHDT and CDR2 is YNNKEL in the germline V gene (reference sequence). With 1 base removed from V and 9 bases from J, the gap between germline ends came to 7 bases. CDR3 sequence reads: CASSQGGGPQHF. The CDR3 DNA reads TGTGCCAGCAGCCAAGGGGGGGGGCCCCAGCATTTT.

Only a few counts were recorded for this clonotype. The V call is TRBV7-3, the J call TRBJ2-3; the D is unclear. V was cut by 2 bases and J by 4 bases, with 13 bases left in between. The CDR3 runs to 15 residues. CDR1 and CDR2 (germline): SGHTA, FQGTGA. The CDR3 DNA sequence: TGTGCCAGCAGCTTACTACAATCATCGGCAGATACGCAGTATTTT. It encodes CASSLLQSSADTQYF.

The sample holds a few counts of this clonotype. The V call is TRBV27, the J call TRBJ2-7; 10 positions match TRBD2. CDR1 is MNHEY and CDR2 is SMNVEV in the germline V gene (reference sequence). CDR3 length equals 15 residues. V was pared by 2 bases and J by 3 bases, with 4 bases of the junction left unmatched. Here the CDR3 reads CASSLTPSGSYEQYF. For the CDR3, the DNA is TGTGCCAGCAGTTTAACCCCTAGCGGGAGCTACGAGCAGTACTTC.

This chain links TRBV27 with TRBJ1-1; maybe TRBD1 (6 bases). This CDR3 region has 14 residues. Per the germline V gene, CDR1 is MNHEY and CDR2 is SMNVEV (reference sequence). Trimming took 5 bases from V and 3 from J, leaving 13 bases between them. CDR3 DNA: TGTGCCAGCAGTAGCAGGGGTCTGGACACTGAAGCTTTCTTT. Protein: CASSSRGLDTEAFF.

This clonotype was found a few times. In DNA, the CDR3 is TGTGCCAGCAGCTGGGGACTAGCGGGAGGGGGTCACAATGAGCAGTTCTTC. As protein: CASSWGLAGGGHNEQFF. The V call is TRBV7-6, the J call TRBJ2-1; 16 nucleotides agree with TRBD2. The CDR3 contains 17 residues. In germline, CDR1 is SGHVS, CDR2 FNYEAQ. V was pared by 4 bases and J by 5 bases, with 5 bases of the junction left unmatched.

This clonotype was observed a few times. The chain carries TRBV7-2 and TRBJ2-3; 8 bases agree with TRBD1. Germline V gene lookup returns CDR1 SGHTA and CDR2 FQGNSA. Trimming removed 5 bases from V and 0 bases from J; junction bases left unmatched: 4. The CDR3 spans 15 residues. This CDR3 reads CASSQDRDSTDTQYF. CDR3 coding DNA: TGTGCCAGCAGCCAGGACAGGGACAGCACAGATACGCAGTATTTT.

The gene calls are TRBV20-1 and TRBJ2-1; D remains unclear. The V end lost 5 bases, the J end lost 4 bases, and 6 bases lay between the germline ends. CDR1 and CDR2 from the germline V gene are DFQATT and SNEGSKA (reference sequence). The CDR3 consists of 11 residues. This CDR3 reads CSAGPYNEQFF. As DNA, the CDR3 is TGCAGTGCTGGTCCGTACAATGAGCAGTTCTTC.

This clonotype was seen many times. The chain carries TRBV12-3 or TRBV12-4 and TRBJ1-1, with D perhaps matching TRBD1 (6 bases). The CDR3 sequence is 13 residues long. Trimming took off 6 bases at V and 5 bases at J, with 13 bases between the two ends. In nucleotides, the CDR3 is TGTGCCAGCAGACTCCAGGGGTGGACTGAAGCTTTCTTT. This codes for CASRLQGWTEAFF.

The chain is built from TRBV7-3 and TRBJ2-2, with a weak D call TRBD1 (7 bases). V was cut by 1 base and J by 8 bases, with 14 bases left in between. This CDR3 region has 15 residues. Germline CDR1 SGHTA, CDR2 FQGTGA. This CDR3 is CASSLIQGGIGELFF. DNA of the CDR3: TGTGCCAGCAGCTTAATCCAGGGGGGAATAGGGGAGCTGTTTTTT.

V and J are TRBV10-3 and TRBJ2-1; TRBD2 matches at 14 bases. The CDR3 loop spans 15 amino acids. The V gene's germline CDR1 is ENHRY and CDR2 SYGVKD. The V and J ends lost 4 bases and 10 bases, in that order; junction bases with no gene match: 6. The CDR3 protein is CAISAGTSGREEQFF. The CDR3 region has the DNA TGTGCCATCAGTGCGGGGACTAGCGGGAGAGAAGAGCAGTTCTTC.